One and the same sample provided the 18 T cell receptor beta chains below, sequenced in a study of shared clonotypes between healthy human individuals. Method: immunoSEQ multiplex PCR; TCRdb's copy keeps in-frame clones and lacks some. The sample includes more than 1,200,000 clones, just under 99% seen only once; the top ten take about 0.4%. Sequenced input: naive CD4+ T cells sorted from blood. Documented subset: CD45RA+ positively selected. These receptors came from a man younger than 45 in good health.

This rearrangement joins TRBV5-6 to TRBJ2-3; D might be TRBD2 (5 bases). V lost 4 bases, J lost 9 bases, and 18 bases lay in between. Germline CDR1 SGHDT, CDR2 YYEEEE. The CDR3 loop spans 14 amino acids. This CDR3 reads CASSPGLPGETQYF. Here the CDR3 DNA reads TGTGCCAGCAGCCCAGGACTTCCCGGGGAGACGCAGTATTTT.

The rearrangement links TRBV25-1 to TRBJ2-7, with 13 bases aligning to TRBD2. Germline V CDR1 and CDR2: MGHDK, SYGVNS. CDR3 length: 15 amino acids. Unmatched junction bases numbered 4, after V lost 2 bases and J lost 6 bases. The CDR3 protein is CASSEHGTSGTEQYF. In DNA, the CDR3 is TGTGCCAGCAGTGAACACGGGACTAGCGGGACCGAGCAGTACTTC.

The V and J genes are TRBV9 and TRBJ2-4; 13 nucleotides match TRBD2. The CDR3 spans 17 residues. After removal of 0 bases from V and 2 bases from J, the junction contained 2 bases not matched to a gene. Germline V gives CDR1 SGDLS, CDR2 YYNGEE. The CDR3 DNA follows: TGTGCCAGCAGCGTAGGGACTAGCGGGAGTTCCAAAAACATTCAGTACTTC. The encoded protein is CASSVGTSGSSKNIQYF.

The CDR3 loop is CPATGECTEAFF. The CDR3 bases are TGTCCGGCGACAGGGGAATGCACTGAAGCTTTCTTT. This chain connects TRBV19 to TRBJ1-1; 8 bases are shared with TRBD1. There are 12 residues in the CDR3. In germline, CDR1 is LNHDA, CDR2 SQIVND (reference sequence).

This rearrangement joins TRBV6-1 to TRBJ1-5; 7 bases are shared with TRBD1. Losses at the gene ends were 7 bases for V and 7 bases for J; bases not matched to a gene: 13. The CDR3 sequence is 15 residues long. Germline V lookup: CDR1 MNHNS, CDR2 SASEGT. The chain's CDR3 is CASNIPQGRGQPQHF. The CDR3 DNA reads as TGTGCCAGCAACATCCCACAGGGGAGAGGCCAGCCCCAGCATTTT.

The J gene is TRBJ2-2, the V gene TRBV27; D is perhaps TRBD2 (7 bases). The germline CDR1 and CDR2 sequences are MNHEY and SMNVEV (reference sequence). Trimming took off 6 bases at V and 1 base at J, with 12 bases between the two ends. The CDR3 is 15 residues long. The CDR3 reads CASRRGRENTGELFF. CDR3 nucleotides: TGTGCCAGCAGAAGGGGGAGGGAGAACACCGGGGAGCTGTTTTTT.

This clone was seen once. This rearrangement joins TRBV7-9 to TRBJ1-2; maybe TRBD1 (6 bases). The CDR3 sequence is 12 residues long. The germline gives CDR1 SEHNR, CDR2 FQNEAQ (reference sequence). V lost 5 bases, J lost 8 bases, and 12 bases lay in between. CDR3 amino acids: CASSPSQGGYTF. The CDR3 DNA sequence: TGTGCCAGCAGCCCAAGTCAGGGGGGCTACACCTTC.

The V gene is TRBV9, the J gene TRBJ2-7, with TRBD2 matching over 10 bases. The CDR3 has 15 residues. V trimming: 3 bases; J trimming: 12 bases; junction bases outside the gene matches: 15. CDR1 SGDLS and CDR2 YYNGEE come from the germline V gene. This chain's CDR3 is CASSGTSGVFPGLYF. The CDR3 region has the DNA TGTGCCAGCAGCGGGACTAGCGGCGTGTTCCCTGGGTTGTACTTC.

V gene TRBV7-9 combines with J gene TRBJ2-7; D uncertain. The CDR3 spans 12 residues. V lost 1 base to trimming and J lost 6 bases, with 7 bases between them. From germline, CDR1 is SEHNR and CDR2 FQNEAQ (reference sequence). As DNA, the CDR3 is TGTGCCAGCAGCTTAGTAGGGCTCGAGCAGTACTTC. It yields the protein CASSLVGLEQYF.

The count of this clone is one. The V call is TRBV5-5, the J call TRBJ2-3, with D hard to call. Trimming took 4 bases from V and 0 from J, leaving 12 bases between them. CDR3 size: 15 residues. The germline V gene encodes CDR1 SGHKS and CDR2 YYEKEE (reference sequence). The CDR3 loop is CASSPHIVSTDTQYF. The CDR3 nucleotides are TGTGCCAGCAGCCCCCACATTGTTAGCACAGATACGCAGTATTTT.

This rearrangement joins TRBV4-1 to TRBJ2-7, with 9 bases that match TRBD2. The length of the CDR3 is 17 residues. In germline, CDR1 is MGHRA, CDR2 YSYEKL. The trim removed 0 bases at V and 4 bases at J, leaving 10 bases unmatched. CDR3 residues: CASSQEPPSGNSYEQYF. DNA of the CDR3: TGCGCCAGCAGCCAAGAACCCCCTAGCGGGAACTCTTACGAGCAGTACTTC.

J is TRBJ1-2 and V is TRBV18, with 8 nucleotides matching TRBD1. The CDR3 length is 15 residues. Germline values: CDR1 KGHSH, CDR2 LQKENI. The trim removed 3 bases at V and 4 bases at J, leaving 7 bases unmatched. The CDR3 DNA reads as TGTGCCAGCTCACCTTCGGGGGACAGGTTCTATGGCTACACCTTC. Protein product: CASSPSGDRFYGYTF.

The chain uses TRBV5-1 and TRBJ2-1; D possibly corresponds to TRBD2 (6 bases). From germline, CDR1 is SGHRS and CDR2 YFSETQ. With 2 bases removed from V and 4 bases from J, the gap between germline ends came to 16 bases. The CDR3 consists of 16 residues. The DNA for the CDR3 is TGCGCCAGCAGCTTAACTTCCGGGAGTATATACAATGAGCAGTTCTTC. Translated, it gives CASSLTSGSIYNEQFF.

J is TRBJ2-1 and V is TRBV11-3; 7 nucleotides line up with TRBD2. V shed 3 bases and J 2 bases; nucleotides not matched to a gene: 4. Germline V lookup: CDR1 SGHNT, CDR2 YENEEA. This CDR3 is 15 amino acids long. CDR3 nucleotide sequence: TGTGCCAGCAGCTTGCGGGACTACCCCTACAATGAGCAGTTCTTC. Encoded protein: CASSLRDYPYNEQFF.

The rearrangement links TRBV4-1 to TRBJ1-1; D not resolved. The germline V gene encodes CDR1 MGHRA and CDR2 YSYEKL. This CDR3 spans 14 amino acids. V lost 4 bases, J lost 3 bases, and 12 bases lay in between. The CDR3 DNA reads TGCGCCAGCAGCCCGATAGGGCAGGACACTGAAGCTTTCTTT. This encodes CASSPIGQDTEAFF.

The J gene is TRBJ2-5, the V gene TRBV4-1; no definite D call. The CDR3 is 13 residues long. Trimming removed 3 bases at V and 5 bases at J, with 10 bases between. Germline V gene lookup returns CDR1 MGHRA and CDR2 YSYEKL. The CDR3 DNA reads as TGCGCCAGCAGCCACGAGAGTTCGGAGACCCAGTACTTC. It codes for CASSHESSETQYF.

About this clone: The same CDR3 is also encoded by other DNA sequences in this sample. The V call is TRBV11-2, the J call TRBJ1-1; tentatively, D is TRBD1 (6 bases). Germline assignment: CDR1 SGHAT and CDR2 FQNNGV. Trimming removed 1 base from V and 1 base from J, with 7 bases in between. The CDR3 covers 14 residues. The CDR3 DNA reads as TGTGCCAGCAGCTTAGCGGGGGCGAACACTGAAGCTTTCTTT. Protein sequence: CASSLAGANTEAFF.

This clone was recorded once. The chain combines TRBV6-1 with TRBJ2-3; a weak D match, TRBD2 (6 bases). CDR3 size: 16 residues. Trimming removed 0 bases from V and 2 bases from J, with 12 bases in between. Germline values: CDR1 MNHNS, CDR2 SASEGT. This chain's CDR3 is CASSEAPSVYTDTQYF. The CDR3 DNA is TGTGCCAGCAGTGAAGCACCTAGCGTTTACACAGATACGCAGTATTTT.